This T cell receptor beta chain is from a study of shared clonotypes between healthy human individuals. About the study: Researchers drew samples from a couple of women and three men aged 18 to 49.

TCRdb's copy holds only in-frame clones and misses some; the assay was immunoSEQ multiplex PCR. The repertoire includes 500,000 to 700,000 clones, roughly 95% of them detected once, and over 0.09% sits in the top ten. The naive CD8 fraction comprised CD45RO-negative cells positively selected for CCR7 and excluded terminally differentiated effector memory CD45RA+ cells. Within Nashville, Tennessee resided all donors, each a Caucasian adult. Trimming stripped 3 bases from V and 4 bases from J, with 18 bases between. The germline V gene has CDR1 MDHEN and CDR2 SYDVKM. CDR3 length: 16 amino acids. Remarks on this clone: Its specificity is not known.

General study results and limits: A small donor pool kept down the genetic and exposure-history diversity that was represented. Clonotype sharing among donors was thought likely to change with sequencing depth.

Sequenced: naive CD8+ T cells sorted from blood. This sequence originates from a woman in her 30s in good health. The V gene is TRBV28, the J gene TRBJ1-1; weak D call: TRBD1 (5 bases). This CDR3 reads CASSFPSQGGSTEAFF. The CDR3 bases are TGTGCCAGCAGTTTCCCTTCTCAGGGTGGGAGCACTGAAGCTTTCTTT. Complete variable domain (other parts from reference TRBV28 and TRBJ1-1): DVKVTQSSRYLVKRTGEKVFLECVQDMDHENMFWYRQDPGLGLRLIYFSYDVKMKEKGDIPEGYSVSREKKERFSLILESASTNQTSMYLCASSFPSQGGSTEAFFGQGTRLTVV.